Following are 27 T cell receptor beta chains from one sample sequenced in a study of T cell repertoires in cytomegalovirus infection. TCRdb reprocessed the reads with MiXCR, giving one entry per CDR3 protein. The table records about 330,000 distinct CDR3 sequences, around 9.5% of them present only once. The sequenced sample consisted of PBMCs. These receptors were obtained from a human donor in good health (CMV status not recorded). Some clones in this sample may be carry-over from other donors' samples.

The chain carries TRBV4-2 and TRBJ2-1; 10 nucleotides match TRBD2. CDR3 length equals 17 residues. Germline V CDR1 and CDR2: LGHNA, YNFKEQ. The V and J ends lost 0 bases and 5 bases, in that order; junction bases with no gene match: 7. DNA for the CDR3: TGTGCCAGCAGCCAAGATTCCTCTAGCGGGGGAAACAATGAGCAGTTCTTC. It encodes CASSQDSSSGGNNEQFF.

The chain recombines TRBV25-1 with TRBJ2-7; 7 nucleotides line up with TRBD1. The junction had 7 bases not matched to a gene; V was cut back by 1 base and J by 4 bases. This CDR3 spans 15 amino acids. Germline lookup yields CDR1 MGHDK and CDR2 SYGVNS. The CDR3 DNA follows: TGTGCCAGCAGTGAATTACAGGGGCCGGGGTACGAGCAGTACTTC. The encoded protein is CASSELQGPGYEQYF.

Ten or more counts support this clonotype. This chain uses TRBV12-3 or TRBV12-4 with TRBJ2-5; TRBD2 matches at 9 bases. V lost 3 bases and J lost 5; bases outside the gene matches: 10. The CDR3 is 16 amino acids. CDR3 sequence reads: CASSFYIAGAGETQYF. In nucleotides, the CDR3 is TGTGCCAGCAGTTTCTATATAGCGGGGGCGGGGGAGACCCAGTACTTC.

There are many counts of this clonotype. The genes are TRBV7-2 and TRBJ2-1; 14 nucleotides match TRBD2. Germline V gene lookup returns CDR1 SGHTA and CDR2 FQGNSA. After removal of 0 bases from V and 0 bases from J, the junction contained 10 bases not matched to a gene. The CDR3 contains 21 residues. The DNA for the CDR3 is TGTGCCAGCAGCTTAGCCACCGGGACTAGCGGGGGCCCAAGCTCCTACAATGAGCAGTTCTTC. Protein sequence: CASSLATGTSGGPSSYNEQFF.

This chain joins TRBV20-1 and TRBJ1-1, with D uncertain. The CDR3 spans 12 residues. CDR1 DFQATT and CDR2 SNEGSKA come from the germline V gene (reference sequence). Trimming removed 5 bases from V and 1 base from J, with 8 bases in between. CDR3 nucleotides: TGCAGTGCTTCGACCAGGAACACTGAAGCTTTCTTT. It codes for CSASTRNTEAFF.

The chain employs TRBV6-5 and TRBJ1-2, with a weak D call TRBD1 (5 bases). Germline V gene sequence: CDR1 MNHEY, CDR2 SVGAGI. The CDR3 has 16 residues. The germline V and J ends were trimmed by 7 bases and 8 bases, with 26 bases remaining between them. The CDR3 coding sequence is TGTGCCAGCACCTACGGGAGCGGGACGCAGAGAGGGGGCTACACCTTC. As protein: CASTYGSGTQRGGYTF.

In its sample, this clonotype was seen a few times. The chain links TRBV7-9 to TRBJ2-1, with D unclear. Trimming left V 1 base short and J 3 bases short, with 10 bases between. The CDR3 is made up of 15 amino acids. From germline, CDR1 is SEHNR and CDR2 FQNEAQ (reference sequence). Written as DNA, the CDR3 is TGTGCCAGCAGCTTAGGGGCAGGTATCTACAATGAGCAGTTCTTC. Protein product: CASSLGAGIYNEQFF.

The CDR3 is CASSLMVPNYGYTF. The DNA for the CDR3 is TGTGCCAGCAGTTTAATGGTTCCTAACTATGGCTACACCTTC. This chain connects TRBV12-3 or TRBV12-4 to TRBJ1-2; D ambiguous. V was cut by 2 bases and J by 0 bases, with 7 bases left in between. The CDR3 runs to 14 residues.

This clonotype was observed at least ten times. The chain links TRBV28 to TRBJ2-1, with TRBD2 identical over 14 bases. Germline CDR1 is MDHEN and CDR2 is SYDVKM. Trimming removed 7 bases from V and 5 bases from J; junction bases left unmatched: 7. The CDR3 sequence is 16 residues long. The CDR3 DNA reads TGTGCCAGCACGATAACGGGACTAGCGGGAGACAATGAGCAGTTCTTC. This encodes CASTITGLAGDNEQFF.

This clonotype occurred many times. CDR3 DNA: TGTGCCAGCGGGGGGTGGCAAGAGACCCAGTACTTC. It translates to CASGGWQETQYF. The chain couples TRBV7-6 to TRBJ2-5; maybe TRBD2 (6 bases). This CDR3 is built from 12 residues. The V end was cut by 8 bases, the J end by 2 bases, with 9 bases between. Germline CDR1 SGHVS, CDR2 FNYEAQ.

This clonotype turned up a few times. This chain uses TRBV29-1 with TRBJ2-7; the D is unclear. V shed 8 bases and J shed 2 bases, with 13 bases lying between them. The CDR3 extends over 12 amino acids. The germline V gene encodes CDR1 SQVTM and CDR2 ANQGSEA. CDR3 nucleotides: TGCAGCTTCCGCGACTCAACCTACGAGCAGTACTTC. Its protein is CSFRDSTYEQYF.

This clonotype has a count of ten or more. CDR3 sequence reads: CASSLHGSGANVLTF. The CDR3 nucleotides are TGTGCCAGCAGCTTACACGGTTCTGGGGCCAACGTCCTGACTTTC. The chain is built from TRBV7-8 and TRBJ2-6; the D is unclear. With 2 bases removed from V and 1 base from J, the gap between germline ends came to 6 bases. The CDR3 is made up of 15 amino acids. Germline loops: CDR1 SGHVS, CDR2 FQNEAQ.

The V and J genes are TRBV11-2 and TRBJ1-4; D ambiguous. Looked up from germline, CDR1 is SGHAT and CDR2 is FQNNGV. With 11 bases removed from V and 4 bases from J, the gap between germline ends came to 11 bases. The CDR3 is 12 amino acids. The DNA for the CDR3 is TGTGCCCTTTTCCGCGTTAATGAAAAACTGTTTTTT. Protein: CALFRVNEKLFF.

The sample holds many counts of this clonotype. V gene TRBV19 combines with J gene TRBJ2-2; no reliable D call. The CDR3 covers 16 residues. Germline CDR1 is LNHDA and CDR2 is SQIVND (reference sequence). V dropped 3 bases and J dropped 2 bases, with 13 bases sitting between them. The CDR3, as DNA: TGTGCCAGTAGTATGTCAGGCTGGAGAAACACCGGGGAGCTGTTTTTT. Amino acids: CASSMSGWRNTGELFF.

The genes are TRBV7-3 and TRBJ1-2, with 8 bases that match TRBD1. From germline, CDR1 is SGHTA and CDR2 FQGTGA. With 2 bases clipped from V and 8 bases from J, the junction kept 7 bases outside the gene matches. The CDR3 is 14 residues long. The CDR3 protein is CASSLRQGAAGYTF. The DNA of the CDR3 is TGTGCCAGCAGCTTACGGCAGGGGGCGGCCGGCTACACCTTC.

J is TRBJ1-2 and V is TRBV6-1; D not certain. The CDR3 is 12 amino acids. V was shortened by 5 bases and J by 6 bases, with 10 bases between the two germline ends. The germline V gene has CDR1 MNHNS and CDR2 SASEGT. CDR3 sequence: CASSHRVDGYTF. The CDR3 DNA sequence: TGTGCCAGCAGTCACCGGGTGGATGGCTACACCTTC.

The chain is built from TRBV7-2 and TRBJ2-2; TRBD2 matches 9 bases. Looked up from germline, CDR1 is SGHTA and CDR2 is FQGNSA. The V gene end was trimmed by 7 bases and the J gene end by 1 base; junction bases not matched to a gene: 10. This CDR3 has 17 residues. The CDR3 is CASNLQGTSLNTGELFF. DNA for the CDR3: TGTGCCAGCAATCTCCAAGGGACTAGCTTGAACACCGGGGAGCTGTTTTTT.

This rearrangement joins TRBV7-4 to TRBJ2-2; TRBD2 agrees at 8 bases. Unmatched junction bases numbered 10, after V lost 5 bases and J lost 8 bases. Per the germline V gene, CDR1 is SGHVT and CDR2 is SQSDAQ. The CDR3 totals 15 residues. CDR3 in DNA: TGTGCCAGCAGCCATACTAGCGGTCGTCGGGGGGAGCTGTTTTTT. Its protein is CASSHTSGRRGELFF.

The chain links TRBV20-1 to TRBJ2-1, with D tentatively TRBD1 (6 bases). Germline CDR1 DFQATT, CDR2 SNEGSKA (reference sequence). V was cut by 3 bases and J by 3 bases, with 12 bases left in between. The CDR3 is 14 residues long. The CDR3 DNA sequence: TGCAGTGCTAGCTATCCCAGGGGCTACAATGAGCAGTTCTTC. It encodes CSASYPRGYNEQFF.

This clonotype was detected many times. This chain connects TRBV10-2 to TRBJ2-7; tentatively, D is TRBD2 (6 bases). From germline, CDR1 is WSHSY and CDR2 SAAADI. Between the trimmed V and J ends, which lost 7 bases and 5 bases, there was a span of 18 bases. This CDR3 comprises 14 residues. The CDR3 sequence: CASTPAGNPHEQYF. CDR3 sequence (DNA): TGCGCCAGCACTCCCGCGGGGAACCCCCACGAGCAGTACTTC.

There are many counts of this clonotype. The CDR3 sequence: CASVPRDRASTDTQYF. Here the CDR3 DNA reads TGTGCCAGTGTACCGCGGGACAGAGCTAGCACAGATACGCAGTATTTT. The chain combines TRBV19 with TRBJ2-3, with D possibly matching TRBD1 (7 bases). The CDR3 runs to 16 residues. Looked up from germline, CDR1 is LNHDA and CDR2 is SQIVND (reference sequence). Trimming cost V 8 bases and J 0 bases, with 18 bases left between them. The full variable domain, with the rest looked up from reference TRBV19 and TRBJ2-3, is DGGITQSPKYLFRKEGQNVTLSCEQNLNHDAMYWYRQDPGQGLRLIYYSQIVNDFQKGDIAEGYSVSREKKESFPLTVTSAQKNPTAFYLCASVPRDRASTDTQYFGPGTRLTVL.

CDR3 bases: TGTGCCAGCAGCTCGTCCGGCCTTGAAGCTTTCTTT. Translating gives CASSSSGLEAFF. This sequence joins TRBV7-6 and TRBJ1-1; D not resolved. Germline V CDR1 and CDR2: SGHVS, FNYEAQ. V was shortened by 4 bases and J by 7 bases, with 10 bases between the two germline ends. CDR3 length equals 12 residues.

The chain links TRBV6-5 to TRBJ1-1; D remains ambiguous. Trimming took off 7 bases at V and 1 base at J, with 10 bases between the two ends. The CDR3 spans 13 residues. Germline loops: CDR1 MNHEY, CDR2 SVGAGI. Here the CDR3 DNA reads TGTGCCAGCAATAGAATGGGGAACACTGAAGCTTTCTTT. It is translated as CASNRMGNTEAFF.

In its sample, this clonotype was seen a few times. The V call is TRBV12-3 or TRBV12-4, the J call TRBJ2-2; 7 bases are a match to TRBD1. Unmatched junction bases numbered 8, after V lost 7 bases and J lost 3 bases. This CDR3 has 15 residues. This CDR3 reads CASTAPGQDTGELFF. In DNA form, the CDR3 reads TGTGCCAGCACGGCCCCCGGACAGGACACCGGGGAGCTGTTTTTT.

This clonotype was detected ten times or more. The chain has TRBV7-3 and TRBJ2-1; D is ambiguous. The CDR3 covers 12 residues. Trimming took off 6 bases at V and 7 bases at J, with 10 bases between the two ends. The germline gives CDR1 SGHTA, CDR2 FQGTGA. CDR3 sequence (DNA): TGTGCCAGCAGTCCAAATAGGAATGAGCAGTTCTTC. Protein: CASSPNRNEQFF.

The gene calls are TRBV12-3 or TRBV12-4 and TRBJ2-2, with 9 nucleotides matching TRBD1. The CDR3 covers 16 residues. V lost 7 bases, J lost 6 bases, and 12 bases stayed unmatched. CDR3 protein: CASNEWGQGSPGELFF. In DNA form, the CDR3 reads TGTGCCAGCAACGAATGGGGACAGGGCAGCCCCGGGGAGCTGTTTTTT.

The CDR3 coding sequence is TGTGCCAGCAGGTGGGACAGGGGCCTTAATGAGCAGTTCTTC. Residues: CASRWDRGLNEQFF. V and J are TRBV6-1 and TRBJ2-1; TRBD1 aligns across 10 bases. This CDR3 comprises 14 residues. Losses at the gene ends were 6 bases for V and 7 bases for J; bases not matched to a gene: 6. Germline loops: CDR1 MNHNS, CDR2 SASEGT.